Presented here are 27 T cell receptor beta chains from one specimen sequenced in a study of control samples from healthy donors and cancer patients. Only in-frame clones appear in the TCRdb table, and some are missing; sequencing was by immunoSEQ multiplex PCR. The table includes 20,000 to 30,000 clones, approximately 91% detected once. Material: PBMCs. These receptor sequences come from a man between 45 and 60 years old with lung cancer.

The gene calls are TRBV27 and TRBJ2-3; 8 positions match TRBD2. CDR1 is MNHEY, CDR2 SMNVEV, per germline (reference sequence). The CDR3 runs 17 residues. The ends lost 3 bases at V and 5 bases at J; junction bases unmatched: 13. CDR3 amino acids: CASSFYPGLGRLDTQYF. The CDR3 DNA reads TGTGCCAGCAGTTTTTACCCGGGACTAGGCAGATTAGATACGCAGTATTTT.

This clone has only one observation. This chain connects TRBV6-2 or TRBV6-3 to TRBJ1-2, with D perhaps TRBD1 (6 bases). This CDR3 region has 15 residues. Trimming shortened V by 3 bases and J by 2 bases, and 13 bases separated the two germline ends. Germline lookup yields CDR1 MNHEY and CDR2 SVGEGT. The CDR3 region has the DNA TGTGCCAGCAGTTATTACGGGACAAGCAACTATGGCTACACCTTC. Translated, it gives CASSYYGTSNYGYTF.

The chain links TRBV18 to TRBJ2-4; 12 bases map to TRBD1. Germline CDR1 KGHSH, CDR2 LQKENI. This CDR3 is 17 amino acids long. With V trimmed by 3 bases and J by 1 base, 4 bases remained unmatched. The CDR3 bases are TGTGCCAGCTCACCGGAGGGACAGGGGGCGGCCAAAAACATTCAGTACTTC. Its protein product is CASSPEGQGAAKNIQYF.

This chain uses TRBV6-6 with TRBJ1-5; tentatively, D is TRBD1 (5 bases). This CDR3 comprises 15 residues. V gave up 0 bases and J gave up 7 bases, with 13 bases separating them. The germline gives CDR1 MNHNY, CDR2 SVGAGI (reference sequence). The chain's CDR3 is CASSYSAARGQPQHF. Here the CDR3 DNA reads TGTGCCAGCAGTTACTCGGCAGCCCGGGGCCAGCCCCAGCATTTT.

V usage is TRBV7-6 and J usage is TRBJ1-1; 8 bases fit TRBD1. This CDR3 is built from 17 residues. V shed 4 bases and J 0 bases; nucleotides not matched to a gene: 10. Looked up from germline, CDR1 is SGHVS and CDR2 is FNYEAQ. Here the CDR3 reads CASSSYALTGVNTEAFF. The CDR3 nucleotides read TGTGCCAGCAGCTCATATGCCTTGACAGGGGTGAACACTGAAGCTTTCTTT.

This rearrangement joins TRBV11-2 to TRBJ1-1; no clear D. CDR3 size: 14 residues. The V end lost 1 base, the J end lost 0 bases, and 6 bases lay between the germline ends. The V gene's germline CDR1 is SGHAT and CDR2 FQNNGV. The CDR3 reads CASSLVSMNTEAFF. The DNA of the CDR3 is TGTGCCAGCAGCTTAGTCTCCATGAACACTGAAGCTTTCTTT.

The rearrangement links TRBV2 to TRBJ2-5; D may be TRBD1 (5 bases). V was shortened by 1 base and J by 5 bases, with 11 bases between the two germline ends. Germline V lookup: CDR1 SNHLY, CDR2 FYNNEI. The CDR3 covers 14 residues. The CDR3 protein is CASSEEGVGETQYF. In DNA form, the CDR3 reads TGTGCCAGCAGTGAAGAAGGGGTGGGGGAGACCCAGTACTTC.

This chain connects TRBV3-1 (or the pseudogene TRBV3-2) to TRBJ1-1; D ambiguous. Germline CDR1 reads LGHDT; CDR2 reads YNNKEL (reference sequence). The CDR3 contains 15 residues. V shed 0 bases and J shed 4 bases, with 12 bases lying between them. The CDR3 region has the DNA TGTGCCAGCAGCCAAGATCATGAGGGATCCACTGAAGCTTTCTTT. This codes for CASSQDHEGSTEAFF.

The rearrangement uses TRBV6-2 or TRBV6-3 and TRBJ1-2, with D tentatively TRBD1 (6 bases). CDR1 is MNHEY and CDR2 is SVGEGT in the germline V gene. The germline V and J ends were trimmed by 6 bases and 5 bases, with 22 bases remaining between them. This CDR3 spans 16 amino acids. CDR3 DNA sequence: TGTGCCAGCAGCCAGGGACACGCCCCGCTGGGATATGGCTACACCTTC. It specifies CASSQGHAPLGYGYTF.

The chain recombines TRBV6-5 with TRBJ1-2, with a weak D call TRBD1 (5 bases). Germline values: CDR1 MNHEY, CDR2 SVGAGI. V lost 2 bases and J lost 4, with 14 bases in between. The CDR3 is made up of 15 amino acids. The DNA of the CDR3 is TGTGCCAGCAGTTACCTCGGGACGAATCCCTATGGCTACACCTTC. Protein sequence: CASSYLGTNPYGYTF.

This chain connects TRBV7-6 to TRBJ2-6; D remains unclear. Deletions cut 0 bases from V and 3 bases from J, with 6 bases between. In germline, CDR1 is SGHVS, CDR2 FNYEAQ. This CDR3 is built from 15 residues. The CDR3 DNA reads TGTGCCAGCAGCTTAGCTGGGGATGGGGCCAACGTCCTGACTTTC. Amino acids: CASSLAGDGANVLTF.

The chain uses TRBV19 and TRBJ1-5, with D hard to call. V was trimmed by 5 bases and J by 1 base, leaving 9 bases between them. CDR1 and CDR2 from the germline V gene are LNHDA and SQIVND (reference sequence). The CDR3 is 14 residues long. The CDR3 DNA follows: TGTGCCAGTAGTTTTACACACAGCAATCAGCCCCAGCATTTT. This translates into CASSFTHSNQPQHF. The full variable domain, completed using reference TRBV19 and TRBJ1-5, is DGGITQSPKYLFRKEGQNVTLSCEQNLNHDAMYWYRQDPGQGLRLIYYSQIVNDFQKGDIAEGYSVSREKKESFPLTVTSAQKNPTAFYLCASSFTHSNQPQHFGDGTRLSIL.

This chain connects TRBV7-9 to TRBJ2-7; D uncertain. Germline CDR1 is SEHNR and CDR2 is FQNEAQ (reference sequence). The V gene lost 6 bases and the J gene lost 4 bases, with 13 bases spanning the gap. This CDR3 is 13 amino acids long. The CDR3 DNA is TGTGCCAGCAGGTTCGAAACACCTTACGAGCAGTACTTC. Encoded protein: CASRFETPYEQYF. The whole variable domain, filled in from reference TRBV7-9 and TRBJ2-7, reads DTGVSQNPRHKITKRGQNVTFRCDPISEHNRLYWYRQTLGQGPEFLTYFQNEAQLEKSRLLSDRFSAERPKGSFSTLEIQRTEQGDSAMYLCASRFETPYEQYFGPGTRLTVT.

Regarding this clone: In the same sample, other DNA sequences code for this CDR3. The V and J genes are TRBV15 and TRBJ2-1, with 15 bases aligning to TRBD2. J was trimmed by 9 bases and V by 9 bases; bases with no gene match: 3. The germline CDR1 and CDR2 sequences are LNHNV and YYDKDF (reference sequence). This CDR3 region has 13 residues. This CDR3 is CATGLAGGFEQFF. CDR3 DNA sequence: TGTGCCACGGGACTAGCGGGAGGCTTTGAGCAGTTCTTC. The full variable domain, completed using reference TRBV15 and TRBJ2-1, is DAMVIQNPRYQVTQFGKPVTLSCSQTLNHNVMYWYQQKSSQAPKLLFHYYDKDFNNEADTPDNFQSRRPNTSFCFLDIRSPGLGDTAMYLCATGLAGGFEQFFGPGTRLTVL.

The CDR3 sequence is CSVEDRANTGELFF. The CDR3 nucleotides are TGCAGCGTTGAGGACAGGGCGAACACCGGGGAGCTGTTTTTT. The chain carries TRBV29-1 and TRBJ2-2, with 8 bases identical to TRBD1. Trimming at V came to 3 bases and at J to 0 bases, leaving 0 bases not matched to a gene. The CDR3 consists of 14 residues. Germline-derived CDR1 and CDR2 are SQVTM and ANQGSEA.

Only a few counts were recorded for this clone. The gene calls are TRBV30 and TRBJ2-7, with D tentatively TRBD1 (5 bases). The V gene lost 5 bases and the J gene lost 2 bases, with 10 bases spanning the gap. Germline V gives CDR1 GTSNPN, CDR2 SVGIG (reference sequence). This CDR3 has 12 amino acids. Here the CDR3 DNA reads TGTGCCTGGGGGTCAGGGCCCTACGAGCAGTACTTC. Its translation: CAWGSGPYEQYF.

The chain couples TRBV7-9 to TRBJ1-3, with D uncertain. The CDR3 runs 16 residues. Trimming stripped 0 bases from V and 1 base from J, with 10 bases between. From germline, CDR1 is SEHNR and CDR2 FQNEAQ (reference sequence). CDR3 region: CASSLAGRFSGNTIYF. For the CDR3, the DNA is TGTGCCAGCAGCTTAGCGGGGAGATTTTCTGGAAACACCATATATTTT.

This clone was detected a few times. V gene TRBV4-2 combines with J gene TRBJ1-5; TRBD1 agrees at 7 bases. V gave up 0 bases and J gave up 6 bases; unmatched junction bases: 14. The length of the CDR3 is 18 residues. The germline CDR1 and CDR2 sequences are LGHNA and YNFKEQ. CDR3 in DNA: TGTGCCAGCAGCCAAGATTTGGCAGGGGGAGGTGAGGGTCAGCCCCAGCATTTT. It specifies CASSQDLAGGGEGQPQHF.

This clone was detected only a few times. V and J are TRBV28 and TRBJ1-5; no firm D call. Germline V gene sequence: CDR1 MDHEN, CDR2 SYDVKM. Trimming removed 3 bases at V and 0 bases at J, with 3 bases between. This CDR3 comprises 13 residues. The CDR3: CASSFFSNQPQHF. The DNA of the CDR3 is TGTGCCAGCAGTTTCTTTAGCAATCAGCCCCAGCATTTT.

The chain recombines TRBV7-9 with TRBJ2-2, with TRBD1 matching 7 bases. The CDR3 length is 16 residues. Germline V gene sequence: CDR1 SEHNR, CDR2 FQNEAQ (reference sequence). Unmatched junction bases numbered 5, after V lost 4 bases and J lost 0 bases. CDR3 in DNA: TGTGCCAGCAGCTCATGGGACAGAACGAACACCGGGGAGCTGTTTTTT. Protein product: CASSSWDRTNTGELFF.

The gene calls are TRBV7-9 and TRBJ1-2, with 11 positions matching TRBD1. The ends lost 5 bases at V and 6 bases at J; junction bases unmatched: 11. CDR3 length equals 16 residues. Germline assignment: CDR1 SEHNR and CDR2 FQNEAQ (reference sequence). In nucleotides, the CDR3 is TGTGCCAGCAGCCCTTGGACAGGGGGCAGTGATGATGGCTACACCTTC. Protein sequence: CASSPWTGGSDDGYTF.

This clone has just one count. CDR3 sequence reads: CASSPFPGVGANVLTF. The CDR3 bases are TGCGCCAGCAGCCCCTTCCCGGGAGTAGGAGCCAACGTCCTGACTTTC. The chain uses TRBV5-1 and TRBJ2-6, with D tentatively TRBD2 (6 bases). The germline CDR1 and CDR2 sequences are SGHRS and YFSETQ. V dropped 4 bases and J dropped 7 bases, with 18 bases sitting between them. The CDR3 is made up of 16 amino acids.

The rearrangement uses TRBV7-8 and TRBJ1-1; the match to TRBD1 covers 9 bases. J gave up 7 bases and V 5 bases, and 5 bases lay outside the gene matches. The CDR3 consists of 13 residues. In germline, CDR1 is SGHVS, CDR2 FQNEAQ. The CDR3 loop reads CASSQRQGGEAFF. As DNA, the CDR3 is TGTGCCAGCAGCCAGCGACAGGGGGGTGAAGCTTTCTTT.

This sequence joins TRBV7-3 and TRBJ2-2; the match to TRBD2 covers 16 bases. There are 18 residues in the CDR3. Trimming took 5 bases from V and 5 from J; bases not matched to a gene: 8. Germline lookup yields CDR1 SGHTA and CDR2 FQGTGA. The CDR3, as DNA: TGTGCCAGCAGCCCGGGACTAGCGGGGGGGCCGGGGACCGGGGAGCTGTTTTTT. Its protein is CASSPGLAGGPGTGELFF.

The V call is TRBV7-9, the J call TRBJ2-7; no clear D gene. V was trimmed by 4 bases and J by 2 bases, leaving 12 bases between them. The CDR3 length is 14 residues. The germline CDR1 and CDR2 sequences are SEHNR and FQNEAQ (reference sequence). This CDR3 is CASSSQDAAYEQYF. CDR3 DNA sequence: TGTGCCAGCAGCTCCCAGGACGCAGCCTACGAGCAGTACTTC.

This rearrangement joins TRBV7-8 to TRBJ1-5, with D unclear. The germline V gene has CDR1 SGHVS and CDR2 FQNEAQ. The V gene lost 2 bases and the J gene lost 0 bases, with 8 bases spanning the gap. There are 15 residues in the CDR3. In DNA, the CDR3 is TGTGCCAGCAGCTTAAGCGGGTATAGCAATCAGCCCCAGCATTTT. Amino acid sequence: CASSLSGYSNQPQHF.

V gene TRBV3-1 (or the pseudogene TRBV3-2) combines with J gene TRBJ1-1, with D uncertain. The length of the CDR3 is 12 residues. CDR1 is LGHDT and CDR2 is YNNKEL in the germline V gene (reference sequence). Trimming cost V 1 base and J 6 bases, with 6 bases left between them. The DNA of the CDR3 is TGTGCCAGCAGCCAAGCCGCTTCTGAAGCTTTCTTT. This codes for CASSQAASEAFF.